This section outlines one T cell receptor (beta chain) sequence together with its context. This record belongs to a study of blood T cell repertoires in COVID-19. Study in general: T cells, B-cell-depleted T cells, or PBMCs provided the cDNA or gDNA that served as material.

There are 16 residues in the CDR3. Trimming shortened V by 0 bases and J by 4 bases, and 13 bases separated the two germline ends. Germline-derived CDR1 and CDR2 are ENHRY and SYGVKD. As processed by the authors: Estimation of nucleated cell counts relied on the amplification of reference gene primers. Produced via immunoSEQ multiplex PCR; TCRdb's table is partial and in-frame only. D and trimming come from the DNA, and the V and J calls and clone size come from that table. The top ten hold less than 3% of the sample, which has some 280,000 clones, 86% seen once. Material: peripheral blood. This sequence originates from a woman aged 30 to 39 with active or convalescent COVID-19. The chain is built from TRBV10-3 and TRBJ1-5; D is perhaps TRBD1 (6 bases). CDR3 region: CAISESWGRGNQPQHF. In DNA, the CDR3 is TGTGCCATCAGTGAGTCTTGGGGGCGAGGGAATCAGCCCCAGCATTTT.